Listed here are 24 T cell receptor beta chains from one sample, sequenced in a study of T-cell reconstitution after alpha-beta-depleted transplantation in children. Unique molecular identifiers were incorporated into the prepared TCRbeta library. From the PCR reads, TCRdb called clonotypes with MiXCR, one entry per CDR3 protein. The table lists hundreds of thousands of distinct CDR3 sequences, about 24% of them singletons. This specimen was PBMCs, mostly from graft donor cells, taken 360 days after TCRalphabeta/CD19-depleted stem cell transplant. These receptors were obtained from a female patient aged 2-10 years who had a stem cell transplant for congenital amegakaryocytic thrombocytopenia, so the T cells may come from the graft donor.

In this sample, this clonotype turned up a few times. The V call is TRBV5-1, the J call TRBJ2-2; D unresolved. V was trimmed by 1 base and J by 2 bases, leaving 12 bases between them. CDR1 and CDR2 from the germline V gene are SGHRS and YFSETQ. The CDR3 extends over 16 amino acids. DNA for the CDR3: TGCGCCAGCAGCTTGCTCCTCGCAGCAAACACCGGGGAGCTGTTTTTT. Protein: CASSLLLAANTGELFF.

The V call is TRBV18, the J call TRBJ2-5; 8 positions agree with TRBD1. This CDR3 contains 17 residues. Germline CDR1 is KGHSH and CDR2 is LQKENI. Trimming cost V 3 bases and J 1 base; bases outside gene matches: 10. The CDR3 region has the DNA TGTGCCAGCTCACCCTCCGGACAGGGTTATGGCCAAGAGACCCAGTACTTC. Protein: CASSPSGQGYGQETQYF.

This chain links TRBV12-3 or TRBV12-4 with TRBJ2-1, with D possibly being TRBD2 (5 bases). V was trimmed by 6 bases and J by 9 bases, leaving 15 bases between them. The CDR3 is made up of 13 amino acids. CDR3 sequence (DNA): TGTGCCAGCAGCCCGACACCCCGGGGTGAGCAGTTCTTC. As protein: CASSPTPRGEQFF.

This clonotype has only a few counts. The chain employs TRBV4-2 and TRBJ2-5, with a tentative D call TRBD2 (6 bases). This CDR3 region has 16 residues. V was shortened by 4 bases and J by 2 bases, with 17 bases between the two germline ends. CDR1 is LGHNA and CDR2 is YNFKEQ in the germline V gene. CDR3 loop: CASSRENTGSQETQYF. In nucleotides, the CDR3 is TGTGCCAGCAGCCGAGAAAACACCGGGAGTCAAGAGACCCAGTACTTC.

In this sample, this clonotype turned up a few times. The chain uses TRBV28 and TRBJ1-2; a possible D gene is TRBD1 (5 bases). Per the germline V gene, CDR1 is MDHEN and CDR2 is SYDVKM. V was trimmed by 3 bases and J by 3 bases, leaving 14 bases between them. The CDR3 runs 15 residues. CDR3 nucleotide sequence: TGTGCCAGCAGTTTTGAGGGGAAATTCTACTATGGCTACACCTTC. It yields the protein CASSFEGKFYYGYTF.

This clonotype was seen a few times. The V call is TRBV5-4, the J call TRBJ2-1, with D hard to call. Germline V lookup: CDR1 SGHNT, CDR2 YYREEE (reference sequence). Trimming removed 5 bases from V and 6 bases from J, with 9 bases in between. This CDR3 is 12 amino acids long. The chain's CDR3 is CASRGLPNEQFF. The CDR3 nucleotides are TGTGCCAGCAGGGGTCTCCCCAATGAGCAGTTCTTC.

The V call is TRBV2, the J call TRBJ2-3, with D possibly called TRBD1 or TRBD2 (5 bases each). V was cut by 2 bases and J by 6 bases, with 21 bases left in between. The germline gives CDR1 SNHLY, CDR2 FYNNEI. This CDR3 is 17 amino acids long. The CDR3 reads CASSETMGDGEWDTQYF. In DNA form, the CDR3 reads TGTGCCAGCAGTGAAACAATGGGGGACGGGGAATGGGATACGCAGTATTTT.

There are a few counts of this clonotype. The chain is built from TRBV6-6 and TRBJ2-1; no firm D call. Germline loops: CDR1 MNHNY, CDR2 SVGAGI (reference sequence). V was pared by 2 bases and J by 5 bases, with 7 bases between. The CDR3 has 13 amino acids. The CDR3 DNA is TGTGCCAGCAGTTACGCATACAACAATGAGCAGTTCTTC. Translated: CASSYAYNNEQFF.

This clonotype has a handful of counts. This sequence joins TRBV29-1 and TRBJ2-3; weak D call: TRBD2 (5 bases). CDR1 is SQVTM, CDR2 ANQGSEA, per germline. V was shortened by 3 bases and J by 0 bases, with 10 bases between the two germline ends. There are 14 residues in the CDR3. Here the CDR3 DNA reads TGCAGCGTTGACGGTAGGACTAGCACAGATACGCAGTATTTT. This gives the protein CSVDGRTSTDTQYF.

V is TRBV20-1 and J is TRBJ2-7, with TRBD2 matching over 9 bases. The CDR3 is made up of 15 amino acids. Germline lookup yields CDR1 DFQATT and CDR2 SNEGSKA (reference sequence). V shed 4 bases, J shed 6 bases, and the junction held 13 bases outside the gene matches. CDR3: CSAKEGGRAFLEQYF. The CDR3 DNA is TGCAGTGCTAAAGAGGGCGGGAGGGCCTTTCTCGAGCAGTACTTC.

This CDR3 is CATSREATQGDEQYF. CDR3 sequence (DNA): TGTGCCACCAGCAGAGAGGCAACACAGGGAGACGAGCAGTACTTC. This chain links TRBV15 with TRBJ2-7, with D possibly TRBD1 on 6 matching bases. The CDR3 has 15 amino acids. Germline CDR1 is LNHNV and CDR2 is YYDKDF (reference sequence). The V gene lost 0 bases and the J gene lost 5 bases, with 14 bases spanning the gap.

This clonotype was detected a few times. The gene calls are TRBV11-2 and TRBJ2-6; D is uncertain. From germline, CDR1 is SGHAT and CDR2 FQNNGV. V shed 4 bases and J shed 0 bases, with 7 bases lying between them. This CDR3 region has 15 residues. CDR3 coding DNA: TGTGCCAGCAGCTCCGAGCTCTCTGGGGCCAACGTCCTGACTTTC. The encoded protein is CASSSELSGANVLTF.

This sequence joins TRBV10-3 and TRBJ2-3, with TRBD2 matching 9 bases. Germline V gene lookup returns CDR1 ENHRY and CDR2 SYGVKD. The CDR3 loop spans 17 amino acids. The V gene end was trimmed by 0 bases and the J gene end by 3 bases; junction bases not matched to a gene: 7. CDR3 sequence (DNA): TGTGCCATCAGTGAGTCCGATGCGGGAGGGACTACAGATACGCAGTATTTT. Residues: CAISESDAGGTTDTQYF.

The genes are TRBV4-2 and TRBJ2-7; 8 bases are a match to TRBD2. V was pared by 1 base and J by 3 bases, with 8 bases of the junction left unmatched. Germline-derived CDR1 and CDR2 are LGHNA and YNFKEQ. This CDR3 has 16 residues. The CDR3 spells CASSQGGSGTGYEQYF. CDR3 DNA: TGTGCCAGCAGCCAAGGGGGTAGCGGGACGGGCTACGAGCAGTACTTC.

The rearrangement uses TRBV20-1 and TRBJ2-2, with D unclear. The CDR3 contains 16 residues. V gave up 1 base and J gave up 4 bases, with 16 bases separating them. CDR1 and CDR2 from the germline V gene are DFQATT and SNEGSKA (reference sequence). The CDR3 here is CSARVTARSGTGELFF. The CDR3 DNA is TGCAGTGCTAGAGTAACAGCTCGCTCTGGCACCGGGGAGCTGTTTTTT.

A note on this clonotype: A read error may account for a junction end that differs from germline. The CDR3 sequence is CASNEGLAGVGGETQYF. The CDR3 coding sequence is TGTGCCAGCAATGAAGGACTAGCGGGGGTAGGGGGAGAGACCCAGTACTTC. The V and J genes are TRBV2 and TRBJ2-5; 13 bases map to TRBD2. CDR1 is SNHLY, CDR2 FYNNEI, per germline. This CDR3 region has 17 residues. Supplemented by reference TRBV2 and TRBJ2-5, the full variable domain reads EPEVTQTPSHQVTQMGQEVILRCVPISNHLYFYWYRQILGQKVEFLVSFYNNEISEKSEIFDDQFSVERPDGSNFTLKIRSTKLEDSAMYFCASNEGLAGVGGETQYFGPGTRLLVL.

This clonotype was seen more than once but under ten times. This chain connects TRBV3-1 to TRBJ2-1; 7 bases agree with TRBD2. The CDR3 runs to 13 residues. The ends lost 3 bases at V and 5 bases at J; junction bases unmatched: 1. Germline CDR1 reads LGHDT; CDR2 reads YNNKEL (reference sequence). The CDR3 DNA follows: TGTGCCAGCAGCCAGGGGGGGGACAATGAGCAGTTCTTC. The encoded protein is CASSQGGDNEQFF.

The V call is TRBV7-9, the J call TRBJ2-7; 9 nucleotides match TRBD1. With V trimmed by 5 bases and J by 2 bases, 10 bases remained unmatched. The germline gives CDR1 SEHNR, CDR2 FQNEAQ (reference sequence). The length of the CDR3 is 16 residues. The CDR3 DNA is TGTGCCAGCAGCCCCCGCCCGGGACAGGGTACCTACGAGCAGTACTTC. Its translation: CASSPRPGQGTYEQYF.

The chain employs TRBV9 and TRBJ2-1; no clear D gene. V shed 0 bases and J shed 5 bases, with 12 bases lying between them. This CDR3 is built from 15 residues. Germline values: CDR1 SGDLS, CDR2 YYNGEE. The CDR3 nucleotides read TGTGCCAGCAGCGTAGTCCCGGGTTGGGACAATGAGCAGTTCTTC. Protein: CASSVVPGWDNEQFF.

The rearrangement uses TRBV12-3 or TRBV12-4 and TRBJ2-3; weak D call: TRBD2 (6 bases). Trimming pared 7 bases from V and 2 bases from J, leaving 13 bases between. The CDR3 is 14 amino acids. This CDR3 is CASTLGSATDTQYF. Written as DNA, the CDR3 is TGTGCCAGCACCCTCGGGAGCGCCACAGATACGCAGTATTTT.

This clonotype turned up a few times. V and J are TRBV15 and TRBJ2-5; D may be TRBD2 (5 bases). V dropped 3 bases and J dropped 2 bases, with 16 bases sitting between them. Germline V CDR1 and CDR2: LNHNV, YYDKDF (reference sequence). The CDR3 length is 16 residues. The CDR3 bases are TGTGCCACCAGCAGGGATCCCCCAAGCGGTCAAGAGACCCAGTACTTC. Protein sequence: CATSRDPPSGQETQYF.

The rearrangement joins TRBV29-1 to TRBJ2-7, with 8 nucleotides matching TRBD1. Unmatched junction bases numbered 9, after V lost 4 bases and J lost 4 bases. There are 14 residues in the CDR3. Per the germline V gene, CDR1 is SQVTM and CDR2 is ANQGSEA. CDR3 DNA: TGCAGCGTTGCCCAGGGGGCGTCCGCTTACGAGCAGTACTTC. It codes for CSVAQGASAYEQYF.

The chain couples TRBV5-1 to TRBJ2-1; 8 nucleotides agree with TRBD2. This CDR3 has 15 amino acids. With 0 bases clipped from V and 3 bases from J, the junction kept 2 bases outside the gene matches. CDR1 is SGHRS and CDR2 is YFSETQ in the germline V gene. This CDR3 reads CASSLEGLDYNEQFF. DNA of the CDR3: TGCGCCAGCAGCTTGGAGGGACTAGACTACAATGAGCAGTTCTTC.

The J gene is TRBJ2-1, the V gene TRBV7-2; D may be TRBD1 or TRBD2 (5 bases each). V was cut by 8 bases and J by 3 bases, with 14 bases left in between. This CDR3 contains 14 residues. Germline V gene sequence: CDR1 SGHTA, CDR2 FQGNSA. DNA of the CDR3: TGTGCCAGCTCATATGGGGGTCTCTACAATGAGCAGTTCTTC. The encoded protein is CASSYGGLYNEQFF. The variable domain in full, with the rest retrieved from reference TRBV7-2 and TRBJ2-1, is GAGVSQSPSNKVTEKGKDVELRCDPISGHTALYWYRQSLGQGLEFLIYFQGNSAPDKSGLPSDRFSAERTGGSVSTLTIQRTQQEDSAVYLCASSYGGLYNEQFFGPGTRLTVL.